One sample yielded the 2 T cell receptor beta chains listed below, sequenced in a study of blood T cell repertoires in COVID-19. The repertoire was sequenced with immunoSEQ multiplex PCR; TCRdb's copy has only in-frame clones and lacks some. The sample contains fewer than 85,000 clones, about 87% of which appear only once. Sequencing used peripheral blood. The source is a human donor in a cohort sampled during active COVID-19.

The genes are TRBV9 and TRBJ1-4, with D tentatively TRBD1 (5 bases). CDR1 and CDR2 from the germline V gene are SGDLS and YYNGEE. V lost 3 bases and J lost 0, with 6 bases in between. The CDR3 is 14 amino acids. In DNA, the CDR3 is TGTGCCAGCAGCGCGACAGCAACTAATGAAAAACTGTTTTTT. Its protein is CASSATATNEKLFF.

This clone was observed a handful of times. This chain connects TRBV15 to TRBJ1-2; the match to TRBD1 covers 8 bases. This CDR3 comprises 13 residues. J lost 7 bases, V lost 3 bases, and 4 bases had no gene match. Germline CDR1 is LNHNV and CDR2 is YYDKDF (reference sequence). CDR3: CATSRDREGGYTF. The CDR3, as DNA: TGTGCCACCAGCAGGGACAGGGAAGGTGGCTACACCTTC.